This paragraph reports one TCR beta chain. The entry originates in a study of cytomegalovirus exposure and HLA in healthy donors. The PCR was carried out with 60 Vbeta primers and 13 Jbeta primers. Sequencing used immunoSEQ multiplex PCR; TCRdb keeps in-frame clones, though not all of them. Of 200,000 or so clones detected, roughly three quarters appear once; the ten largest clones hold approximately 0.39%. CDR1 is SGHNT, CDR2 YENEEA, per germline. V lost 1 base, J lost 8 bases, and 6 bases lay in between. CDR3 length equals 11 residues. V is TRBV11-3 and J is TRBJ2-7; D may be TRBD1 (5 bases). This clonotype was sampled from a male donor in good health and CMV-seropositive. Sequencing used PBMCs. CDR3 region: CASSLGGQQYF. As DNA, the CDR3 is TGTGCCAGCAGCTTAGGGGGCCAGCAGTACTTC. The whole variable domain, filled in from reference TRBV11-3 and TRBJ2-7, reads EAGVVQSPRYKIIEKKQPVAFWCNPISGHNTLYWYLQNLGQGPELLIRYENEEAVDDSQLPKDRFSAERLKGVDSTLKIQPAELGDSAVYLCASSLGGQQYFGPGTRLTVT.